This passage covers 24 T cell receptor beta chains from one sample sequenced in a study of T cells after yellow fever vaccination. One entry per CDR3 protein results from TCRdb running MiXCR on the 5' RACE reads. The sample contains about 130,000 distinct CDR3 sequences, about 7% of which appear only once. Sequences were derived from CD4+ T cells sorted from PBMCs, sampled 10 days after the yellow fever booster vaccination. All receptors derive from a young man who received the YFV17D yellow fever vaccine.

This clonotype was picked up a small number of times. This chain links TRBV9 with TRBJ2-2; D ambiguous. CDR1 is SGDLS and CDR2 is YYNGEE in the germline V gene. The V end was cut by 3 bases, the J end by 1 base, with 10 bases between. The CDR3 runs 15 residues. This CDR3 is CASSGPQENTGELFF. The DNA of the CDR3 is TGTGCCAGCAGCGGACCTCAGGAGAACACCGGGGAGCTGTTTTTT.

This clonotype was found many times. The chain employs TRBV6-5 and TRBJ2-7; no reliable D call. The CDR3 has 14 residues. Trimming cost V 6 bases and J 0 bases, with 12 bases left between them. Germline loops: CDR1 MNHEY, CDR2 SVGAGI. CDR3 nucleotides: TGTGCCAGCAGATATTCACAGAGCTCCTACGAGCAGTACTTC. Translating it yields CASRYSQSSYEQYF.

This clonotype was detected a few times. The V gene is TRBV29-1, the J gene TRBJ2-7, with a tentative D call TRBD1 (5 bases). V lost 6 bases and J 1 base, leaving 13 bases between the germline ends. The CDR3 has 13 residues. Looked up from germline, CDR1 is SQVTM and CDR2 is ANQGSEA. CDR3 in amino acids: CSVRQSLSYEQYF. Written as DNA, the CDR3 is TGCAGCGTACGACAGAGCCTGTCCTACGAGCAGTACTTC.

This clonotype was recorded many times. This rearrangement joins TRBV7-2 to TRBJ1-2, with no clear D. Germline V CDR1 and CDR2: SGHTA, FQGNSA. With 4 bases removed from V and 8 bases from J, the gap between germline ends came to 11 bases. This CDR3 contains 12 residues. DNA of the CDR3: TGTGCCAGCAGCTCGGGGTTCGGCGGCTACACCTTC. Encoded protein: CASSSGFGGYTF.

This clonotype was picked up many times. The gene calls are TRBV5-1 and TRBJ1-2, with D unclear. The CDR3 covers 15 residues. Germline V CDR1 and CDR2: SGHRS, YFSETQ. V was trimmed by 1 base and J by 2 bases, leaving 12 bases between them. CDR3 sequence: CASSLFGAENYGYTF. CDR3 nucleotides: TGCGCCAGCAGCTTGTTCGGCGCAGAAAACTATGGCTACACCTTC.

This clonotype was observed at least ten times. The genes are TRBV12-3 or TRBV12-4 and TRBJ1-3; possibly TRBD1 for D (6 bases). The CDR3 covers 15 residues. The ends were cut back, 3 bases at V and 3 bases at J, with 12 bases in the middle. The CDR3 spells CASSFRQVFGNTIYF. The CDR3 coding sequence is TGTGCCAGCAGTTTCCGACAGGTCTTTGGAAACACCATATATTTT.

This clonotype was seen many times. V usage is TRBV6-6 and J usage is TRBJ2-5; the D gene is possibly TRBD2 (6 bases). V lost 7 bases and J lost 2, with 11 bases in between. Looked up from germline, CDR1 is MNHNY and CDR2 is SVGAGI (reference sequence). The length of the CDR3 is 13 residues. The CDR3 region has the DNA TGTGCCAGCATCAAGGGAGGACAAGAGACCCAGTACTTC. Translated, it gives CASIKGGQETQYF.

On this clonotype itself: This may be a read error, as it is one base from a much larger clone. The V and J genes are TRBV28 and TRBJ2-7, with a tentative D call TRBD1 (6 bases). Germline V gives CDR1 MDHEN, CDR2 SYDVKM. Between the trimmed V and J ends, which lost 2 bases and 6 bases, there was a span of 20 bases. The CDR3 is made up of 16 amino acids. The CDR3 loop reads CASSLIRQRGKGEQYF. The CDR3 DNA reads TGTGCCAGCAGTTTAATTCGCCAGAGGGGGAAAGGCGAGCAGTACTTC.

This clonotype was seen ten or more times. The V gene is TRBV9, the J gene TRBJ2-1, with 9 nucleotides matching TRBD2. The V gene's germline CDR1 is SGDLS and CDR2 YYNGEE. V lost 1 base to trimming and J lost 8 bases; unmatched junction nucleotides: 7. The CDR3 extends over 15 amino acids. The CDR3: CASSVLSGGWYEQFF. CDR3 DNA: TGTGCCAGCAGCGTACTTAGCGGGGGCTGGTATGAGCAGTTCTTC.

In its sample, this clonotype was seen many times. This chain uses TRBV20-1 with TRBJ2-7; 9 bases align to TRBD2. After removal of 5 bases from V and 1 base from J, the junction contained 6 bases not matched to a gene. The CDR3 consists of 14 residues. From germline, CDR1 is DFQATT and CDR2 SNEGSKA (reference sequence). The CDR3 reads CSAYGTSGSYEQYF. The DNA of the CDR3 is TGCAGTGCTTATGGCACTAGCGGGTCCTACGAGCAGTACTTC.

This clonotype was seen at least ten times. This chain connects TRBV12-3 or TRBV12-4 to TRBJ2-7; the D is unclear. CDR3 length: 12 amino acids. V was clipped by 5 bases and J by 4 bases, with 9 bases between them. The CDR3 region is CASSILEYEQYF. The CDR3 nucleotides are TGTGCCAGCAGTATTCTGGAGTACGAGCAGTACTTC.

This clonotype was counted ten times or more. The chain combines TRBV20-1 with TRBJ2-3; TRBD2 aligns across 8 bases. V dropped 3 bases and J dropped 4; count of bases not matched to a gene: 9. The CDR3 is made up of 15 amino acids. Germline loops: CDR1 DFQATT, CDR2 SNEGSKA (reference sequence). The CDR3 DNA sequence: TGCAGTGCTAGGCGACGTAGCGGGATGTCAGATACGCAGTATTTT. As protein: CSARRRSGMSDTQYF.

In this sample, this clonotype turned up many times. The CDR3 nucleotides are TGTGCCAGCAGTCACCGGACAGGGGGCTCTGGCTACACCTTC. It encodes CASSHRTGGSGYTF. The chain joins TRBV12-3 or TRBV12-4 to TRBJ1-2, with TRBD1 matching 11 bases. V was pared by 5 bases and J by 7 bases, with 6 bases of the junction left unmatched. The CDR3 is 14 residues long.

This clonotype was recorded many times. This chain connects TRBV29-1 to TRBJ1-1; D is unresolved. CDR1 and CDR2 from the germline V gene are SQVTM and ANQGSEA. There are 15 residues in the CDR3. Trimming cost V 1 base and J 1 base, with 13 bases left between them. The DNA for the CDR3 is TGCAGCGTTGAAGGGACCACCCTGGGGAACACTGAAGCTTTCTTT. Translation: CSVEGTTLGNTEAFF.

This clonotype was observed many times. The chain recombines TRBV20-1 with TRBJ2-1; a weak D match, TRBD2 (6 bases). The CDR3 runs to 17 residues. Looked up from germline, CDR1 is DFQATT and CDR2 is SNEGSKA (reference sequence). Trimming cost V 5 bases and J 5 bases, with 25 bases left between them. CDR3 residues: CSASRLGASGLHNEQFF. In DNA form, the CDR3 reads TGCAGTGCTTCCCGACTTGGAGCCAGCGGGCTCCACAATGAGCAGTTCTTC.

This clonotype was observed at least ten times. The V gene is TRBV20-1, the J gene TRBJ1-5, with a weak D call TRBD1 (5 bases). The CDR3 covers 14 residues. CDR1 is DFQATT, CDR2 SNEGSKA, per germline (reference sequence). V was cut by 1 base and J by 3 bases, with 10 bases left in between. The CDR3 bases are TGCAGTGCTAGAGCGGGGGGTCCCAATCAGCCCCAGCATTTT. It yields the protein CSARAGGPNQPQHF.

Comments on this clonotype: This may be a read error, as it is one base from a much larger clone. The V call is TRBV12-3 or TRBV12-4, the J call TRBJ2-1; possible D gene TRBD2, 6 bases. The CDR3 has 14 amino acids. V was pared by 5 bases and J by 9 bases, with 17 bases between. The DNA for the CDR3 is TGTGCCAGCAGTATCCGGGACCAGGGAGGTGAGCAGTTCTTC. Translation: CASSIRDQGGEQFF.

This rearrangement joins TRBV3-1 to TRBJ2-2; D is unresolved. Germline CDR1 is LGHDT and CDR2 is YNNKEL (reference sequence). CDR3 length: 15 residues. The V gene lost 1 base and the J gene lost 4 bases, with 10 bases spanning the gap. The DNA of the CDR3 is TGTGCCAGCAGCCAAGCTCCCGTGGGCACCGGGGAGCTGTTTTTT. It is translated as CASSQAPVGTGELFF.

The sample holds many counts of this clonotype. The V gene is TRBV5-6, the J gene TRBJ1-1, with 8 bases identical to TRBD1. Losses at the gene ends were 4 bases for V and 1 base for J; bases not matched to a gene: 9. The CDR3 totals 16 residues. Germline-derived CDR1 and CDR2 are SGHDT and YYEEEE. CDR3 nucleotide sequence: TGTGCCAGCAGCGATAACAGGGGGTGGGGGAACACTGAAGCTTTCTTT. This gives the protein CASSDNRGWGNTEAFF.

This clonotype was seen a handful of times. CDR3 loop: CSAQVGGRDSEQYF. CDR3 DNA: TGCAGTGCCCAGGTAGGAGGGAGGGATTCGGAGCAGTACTTC. The rearrangement links TRBV20-1 to TRBJ2-7; 7 nucleotides agree with TRBD2. The CDR3 runs to 14 residues. The V gene end was trimmed by 6 bases and the J gene end by 7 bases; junction bases not matched to a gene: 15. Germline V gene lookup returns CDR1 DFQATT and CDR2 SNEGSKA (reference sequence).

This clonotype was observed many times. An end of the junction does not agree with germline; a read error may underlie this. The V and J genes are TRBV7-2 and TRBJ2-7, with a tentative D call TRBD2 (6 bases). This CDR3 contains 11 residues. Germline CDR1 and CDR2: SGHTA and FQGNSA. This CDR3 is CASSLGRDWSF. CDR3 bases: TGTGCCAGCAGCTTAGGCCGGGACTGGAGCTTC.

This clonotype has at least ten counts. The chain is built from TRBV27 and TRBJ2-7; a weak D match, TRBD1 (6 bases). Trimming removed 5 bases at V and 4 bases at J, with 15 bases between. The CDR3 loop spans 14 amino acids. The germline V gene has CDR1 MNHEY and CDR2 SMNVEV (reference sequence). The CDR3 reads CASSPPGHQYEQYF. CDR3 bases: TGTGCCAGCAGTCCTCCGGGACATCAGTACGAGCAGTACTTC.

This rearrangement joins TRBV19 to TRBJ2-1; 9 bases match TRBD2. This CDR3 spans 17 amino acids. The V gene end was trimmed by 4 bases and the J gene end by 5 bases; junction bases not matched to a gene: 12. Germline V gives CDR1 LNHDA, CDR2 SQIVND (reference sequence). The CDR3 reads CASSNRGGLAGNNEQFF. The DNA for the CDR3 is TGTGCCAGTAGTAATCGGGGCGGGCTAGCGGGAAACAATGAGCAGTTCTTC. Full variable domain (remainder filled in from reference TRBV19 and TRBJ2-1): DGGITQSPKYLFRKEGQNVTLSCEQNLNHDAMYWYRQDPGQGLRLIYYSQIVNDFQKGDIAEGYSVSREKKESFPLTVTSAQKNPTAFYLCASSNRGGLAGNNEQFFGPGTRLTVL.

This clonotype was recorded at least ten times. The chain combines TRBV7-2 with TRBJ2-3, with 14 bases identical to TRBD2. CDR1 SGHTA and CDR2 FQGNSA come from the germline V gene. The CDR3 consists of 17 residues. The V and J ends lost 0 bases and 4 bases, in that order; junction bases with no gene match: 3. CDR3: CASSLAGTSGSADTQYF. The CDR3 DNA follows: TGTGCCAGCAGCTTAGCTGGGACTAGCGGGAGTGCAGATACGCAGTATTTT.